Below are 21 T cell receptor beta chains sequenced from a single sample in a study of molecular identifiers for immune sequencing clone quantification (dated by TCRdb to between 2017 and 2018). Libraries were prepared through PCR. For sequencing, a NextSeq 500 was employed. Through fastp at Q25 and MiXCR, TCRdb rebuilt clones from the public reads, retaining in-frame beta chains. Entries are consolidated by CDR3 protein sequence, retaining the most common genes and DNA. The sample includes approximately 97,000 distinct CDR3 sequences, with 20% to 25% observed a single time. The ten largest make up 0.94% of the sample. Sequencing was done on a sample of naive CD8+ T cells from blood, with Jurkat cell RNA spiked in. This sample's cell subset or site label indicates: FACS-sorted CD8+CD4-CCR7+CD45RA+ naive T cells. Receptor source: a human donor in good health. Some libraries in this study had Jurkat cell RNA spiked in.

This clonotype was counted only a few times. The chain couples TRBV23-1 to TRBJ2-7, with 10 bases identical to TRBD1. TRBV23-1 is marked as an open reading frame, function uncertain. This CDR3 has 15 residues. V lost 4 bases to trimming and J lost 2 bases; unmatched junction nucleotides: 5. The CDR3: CASSRLGQGTYEQYF. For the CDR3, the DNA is TGCGCCAGCAGTCGCTTGGGACAGGGGACCTACGAGCAGTACTTC.

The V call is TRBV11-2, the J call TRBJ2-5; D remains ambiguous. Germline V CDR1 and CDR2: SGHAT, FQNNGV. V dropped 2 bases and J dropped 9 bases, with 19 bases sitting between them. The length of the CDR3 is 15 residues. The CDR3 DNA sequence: TGTGCCAGCAGCTTACAATTGGGGATTGGAGCTTCCCAGTACTTC. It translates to CASSLQLGIGASQYF.

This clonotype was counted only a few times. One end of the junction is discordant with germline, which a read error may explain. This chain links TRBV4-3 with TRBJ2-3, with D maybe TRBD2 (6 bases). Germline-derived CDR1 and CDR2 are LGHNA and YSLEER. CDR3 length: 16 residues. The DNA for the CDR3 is TGCGCCTGCAGCCAAGGTGCGGGGTCTAGCACAGATACGCAGTATTTT. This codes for CACSQGAGSSTDTQYF.

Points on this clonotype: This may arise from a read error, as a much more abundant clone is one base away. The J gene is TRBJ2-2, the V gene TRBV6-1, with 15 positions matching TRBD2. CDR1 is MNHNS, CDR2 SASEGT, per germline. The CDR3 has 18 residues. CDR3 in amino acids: CASSDPWTSGGATGEPFF. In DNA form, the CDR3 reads TGTGCCAGCAGTGACCCCTGGACTAGCGGGGGGGCCACCGGGGAGCCGTTTTTT.

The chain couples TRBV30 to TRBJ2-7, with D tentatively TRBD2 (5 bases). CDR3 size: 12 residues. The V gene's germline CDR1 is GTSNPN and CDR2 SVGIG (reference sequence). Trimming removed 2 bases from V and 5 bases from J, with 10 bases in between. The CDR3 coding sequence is TGTGCCTGGAGTAGCGGCCAGGACGAGCAGTACTTC. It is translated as CAWSSGQDEQYF.

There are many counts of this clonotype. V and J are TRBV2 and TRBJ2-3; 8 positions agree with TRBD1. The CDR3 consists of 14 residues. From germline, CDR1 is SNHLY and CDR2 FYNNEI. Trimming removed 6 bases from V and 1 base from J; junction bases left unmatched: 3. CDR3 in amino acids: CASRMTGGTDTQYF. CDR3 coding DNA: TGTGCCAGCAGGATGACAGGGGGCACAGATACGCAGTATTTT. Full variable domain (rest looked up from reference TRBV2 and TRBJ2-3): EPEVTQTPSHQVTQMGQEVILRCVPISNHLYFYWYRQILGQKVEFLVSFYNNEISEKSEIFDDQFSVERPDGSNFTLKIRSTKLEDSAMYFCASRMTGGTDTQYFGPGTRLTVL.

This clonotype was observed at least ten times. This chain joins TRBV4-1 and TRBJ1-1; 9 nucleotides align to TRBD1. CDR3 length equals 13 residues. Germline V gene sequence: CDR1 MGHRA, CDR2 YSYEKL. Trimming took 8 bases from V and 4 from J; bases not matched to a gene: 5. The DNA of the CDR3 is TGCGCCAGCGGGGACAGGGCATCCACTGAAGCTTTCTTT. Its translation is CASGDRASTEAFF.

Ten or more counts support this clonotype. CDR3 in amino acids: CSALGQGNSPLHF. CDR3 in DNA: TGCAGTGCCCTAGGGCAGGGGAATTCACCCCTCCACTTT. The V gene is TRBV20-1, the J gene TRBJ1-6; TRBD1 is a possible D gene (6 bases). The length of the CDR3 is 13 residues. Per the germline V gene, CDR1 is DFQATT and CDR2 is SNEGSKA (reference sequence). V lost 6 bases, J lost 7 bases, and 13 bases lay in between.

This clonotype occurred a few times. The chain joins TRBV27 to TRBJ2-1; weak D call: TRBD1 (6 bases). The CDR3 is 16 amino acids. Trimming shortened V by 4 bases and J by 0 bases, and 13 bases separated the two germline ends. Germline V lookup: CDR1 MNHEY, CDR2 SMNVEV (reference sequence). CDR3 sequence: CASSSLGQFSYNEQFF. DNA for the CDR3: TGTGCCAGCAGTTCCCTCGGACAGTTCTCCTACAATGAGCAGTTCTTC.

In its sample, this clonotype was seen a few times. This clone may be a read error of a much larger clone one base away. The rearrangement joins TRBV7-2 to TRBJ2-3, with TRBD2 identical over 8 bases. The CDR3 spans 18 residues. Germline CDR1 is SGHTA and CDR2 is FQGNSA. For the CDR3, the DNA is TGTGCCTGCAGCTTAACCCCGGGGCAGCGGGAGTTCACAGATACGCAGTATTTT. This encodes CACSLTPGQREFTDTQYF.

This chain's CDR3 is CASRSPRNRDRTIRRNTEAFF. In nucleotides, the CDR3 is TGTGCCAGCAGGTCCCCCCGTAATCGGGACAGGACCATCAGACGGAACACTGAAGCTTTCTTT. The rearrangement links TRBV7-9 to TRBJ1-1, with TRBD1 identical over 8 bases. The CDR3 extends over 21 amino acids. Germline assignment: CDR1 SEHNR and CDR2 FQNEAQ (reference sequence). With 6 bases clipped from V and 1 base from J, the junction kept 25 bases outside the gene matches.

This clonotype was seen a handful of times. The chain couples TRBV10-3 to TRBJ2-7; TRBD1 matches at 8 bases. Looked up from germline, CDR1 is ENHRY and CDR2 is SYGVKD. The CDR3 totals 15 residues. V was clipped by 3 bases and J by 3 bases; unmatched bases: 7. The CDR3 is CAISDPDRVFYEQYF. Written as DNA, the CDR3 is TGTGCCATCAGTGATCCGGACAGGGTCTTCTACGAGCAGTACTTC.

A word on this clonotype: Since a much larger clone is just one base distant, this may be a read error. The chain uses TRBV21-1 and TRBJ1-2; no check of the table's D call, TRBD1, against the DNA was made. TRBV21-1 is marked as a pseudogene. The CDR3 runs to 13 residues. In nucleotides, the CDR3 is TGTGCCAGCATGGGATCAGGGGGCTATGGCTACACCTTC. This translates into CASMGSGGYGYTF.

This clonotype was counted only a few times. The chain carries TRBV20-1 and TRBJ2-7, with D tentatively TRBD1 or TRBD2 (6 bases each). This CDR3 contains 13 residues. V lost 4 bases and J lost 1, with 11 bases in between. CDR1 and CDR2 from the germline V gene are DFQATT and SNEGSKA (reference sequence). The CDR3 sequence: CSAMGGHSYEQYF. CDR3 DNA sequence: TGCAGTGCTATGGGGGGACATTCCTACGAGCAGTACTTC.

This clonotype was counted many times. The CDR3 DNA sequence: TGCAGTGCTAGAGATCTGGAAGCGGGAGAAAGGACCTACAATGAGCAGTTCTTC. Residues: CSARDLEAGERTYNEQFF. This chain uses TRBV20-1 with TRBJ2-1; 8 positions match TRBD2. Unmatched junction bases numbered 12, after V lost 0 bases and J lost 2 bases. CDR3 size: 18 residues. In germline, CDR1 is DFQATT, CDR2 SNEGSKA (reference sequence).

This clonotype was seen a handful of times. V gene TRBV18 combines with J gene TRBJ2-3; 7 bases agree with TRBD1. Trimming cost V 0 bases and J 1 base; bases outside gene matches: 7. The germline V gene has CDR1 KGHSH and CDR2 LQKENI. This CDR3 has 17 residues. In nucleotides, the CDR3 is TGTGCCAGCTCACCACCATCTAGACAGGGTGGCACAGATACGCAGTATTTT. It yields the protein CASSPPSRQGGTDTQYF.

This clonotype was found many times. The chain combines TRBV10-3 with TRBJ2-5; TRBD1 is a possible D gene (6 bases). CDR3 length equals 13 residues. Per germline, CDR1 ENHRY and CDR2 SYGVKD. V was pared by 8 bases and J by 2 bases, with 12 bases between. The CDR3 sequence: CAIAGDLQETQYF. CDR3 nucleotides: TGTGCCATCGCAGGGGACCTACAAGAGACCCAGTACTTC.

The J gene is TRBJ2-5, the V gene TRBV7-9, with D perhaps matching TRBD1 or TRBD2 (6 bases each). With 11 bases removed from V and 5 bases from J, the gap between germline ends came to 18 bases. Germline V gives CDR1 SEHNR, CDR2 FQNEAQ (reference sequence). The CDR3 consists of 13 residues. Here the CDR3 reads CADRGPLGETQYF. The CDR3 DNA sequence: TGTGCCGACCGGGGGCCCCTAGGGGAGACCCAGTACTTC. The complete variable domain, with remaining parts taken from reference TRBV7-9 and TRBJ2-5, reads DTGVSQNPRHKITKRGQNVTFRCDPISEHNRLYWYRQTLGQGPEFLTYFQNEAQLEKSRLLSDRFSAERPKGSFSTLEIQRTEQGDSAMYLCADRGPLGETQYFGPGTRLLVL.

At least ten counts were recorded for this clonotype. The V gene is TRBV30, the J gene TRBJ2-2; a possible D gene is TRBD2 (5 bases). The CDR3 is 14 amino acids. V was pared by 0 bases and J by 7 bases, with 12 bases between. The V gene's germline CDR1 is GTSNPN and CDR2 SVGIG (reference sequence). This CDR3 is CAWSVGLGSGELFF. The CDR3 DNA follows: TGTGCCTGGAGTGTAGGGCTGGGGAGCGGGGAGCTGTTTTTT.

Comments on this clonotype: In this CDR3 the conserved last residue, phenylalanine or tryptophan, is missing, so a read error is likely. Written as DNA, the CDR3 is TGCAGTGCTAGGACAGGGAGAGGGACTGAAGCTTTCTCT. Translating gives CSARTGRGTEAFS. The rearrangement uses TRBV20-1 and TRBJ1-1; 7 bases are a match to TRBD1. Looked up from germline, CDR1 is DFQATT and CDR2 is SNEGSKA (reference sequence). V was pared by 3 bases and J by 5 bases, with 6 bases of the junction left unmatched. CDR3 length: 13 amino acids.

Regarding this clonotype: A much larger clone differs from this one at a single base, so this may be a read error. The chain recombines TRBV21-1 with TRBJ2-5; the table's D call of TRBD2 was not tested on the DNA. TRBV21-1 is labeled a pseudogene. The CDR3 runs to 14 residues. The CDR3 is CASSKEAEEESQYF. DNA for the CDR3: TGTGCCAGCAGCAAGGAAGCGGAAGAAGAGTCCCAGTACTTC.